The T cell receptor beta chain under discussion was sequenced for a study of identical twins. Trimming shortened V by 0 bases and J by 13 bases, and 19 bases separated the two germline ends. The length of the CDR3 is 15 residues. The germline CDR1 and CDR2 sequences are SEHNR and FQNEAQ (reference sequence). Broader study findings: Part of the zero-insertion signal could reflect confounding by invariant MAIT and iNKT cells. Twin-shared out-of-frame alpha sequences were enriched for low generation probability. Twins' surplus sharing was weaker for beta out-of-frame sequences.

All donors were healthy, and all were Caucasian. Each CDR3 protein is one row after TCRdb ran MiXCR on the 5' RACE reads. The sample contains 690,000 or so distinct CDR3 sequences, 5.5% to 6.5% of which appear only once. There are a few counts of this clonotype. As yet, its antigen is unknown. The sample comprised naive T cells sorted from blood. The source of this sequence is a man between 18 and 35 years old in good health. The chain combines TRBV7-9 with TRBJ1-5; D might be TRBD1 (5 bases). The DNA of the CDR3 is TGTGCCAGCAGCTTAGCTGGTCAGGGAGAGGAAATACAGCATTTT. Its translation is CASSLAGQGEEIQHF. Variable domain in full (rest from reference TRBV7-9 and TRBJ1-5): DTGVSQNPRHKITKRGQNVTFRCDPISEHNRLYWYRQTLGQGPEFLTYFQNEAQLEKSRLLSDRFSAERPKGSFSTLEIQRTEQGDSAMYLCASSLAGQGEEIQHFGDGTRLSIL.